These 4 T cell receptor beta chains came from one sample sequenced in a study of OX40 agonist ivuxolimab in advanced cancers. Assay used: immunoSEQ multiplex PCR; TCRdb lists only in-frame clones, some missing. Here the sample spans approximately 58,000 clones, 75% to 90% being singletons. This sample comprised CD4+ or CD8+ T cells sorted from blood, obtained in a trial of the OX40 agonist ivuxolimab. The receptors originated from an adult with an advanced solid tumor such as melanoma, head and neck, liver or kidney cancer.

The chain couples TRBV18 to TRBJ1-2, with D uncertain. The CDR3 is 16 amino acids. Germline CDR1 reads KGHSH; CDR2 reads LQKENI. Trimming took 2 bases from V and 4 from J, leaving 17 bases between them. The CDR3 DNA reads TGTGCCAGCTCACCATCAATAGGCAGACGGACCTATGGCTACACCTTC. Translating gives CASSPSIGRRTYGYTF.

The V call is TRBV7-6, the J call TRBJ1-2, with TRBD1 matching over 7 bases. V lost 5 bases and J lost 3; bases outside the gene matches: 6. This CDR3 is 14 amino acids long. CDR1 and CDR2 from the germline V gene are SGHVS and FNYEAQ. The CDR3 DNA follows: TGTGCCAGCAGCCCCAACAGGGGTGACTATGGCTACACCTTC. Amino acid sequence: CASSPNRGDYGYTF.

The chain links TRBV7-3 to TRBJ2-2; D could derive from TRBD1 or TRBD2 (5 bases each). Germline V gene sequence: CDR1 SGHTA, CDR2 FQGTGA. The V and J ends lost 1 base and 5 bases respectively, with 8 bases between them. The CDR3 runs to 14 residues. CDR3 protein: CASSLRGYTGELFF. The CDR3 bases are TGTGCCAGCAGCTTAAGGGGGTATACCGGGGAGCTGTTTTTT.

The chain carries TRBV10-3 and TRBJ2-3; possibly TRBD1 or TRBD2 for D (5 bases each). Germline V CDR1 and CDR2: ENHRY, SYGVKD. The V and J ends lost 6 bases and 5 bases respectively, with 15 bases between them. The CDR3 runs 14 residues. The chain's CDR3 is CAIRREGPVDTQYF. The CDR3, as DNA: TGTGCCATCAGGAGAGAGGGGCCAGTAGATACGCAGTATTTT.